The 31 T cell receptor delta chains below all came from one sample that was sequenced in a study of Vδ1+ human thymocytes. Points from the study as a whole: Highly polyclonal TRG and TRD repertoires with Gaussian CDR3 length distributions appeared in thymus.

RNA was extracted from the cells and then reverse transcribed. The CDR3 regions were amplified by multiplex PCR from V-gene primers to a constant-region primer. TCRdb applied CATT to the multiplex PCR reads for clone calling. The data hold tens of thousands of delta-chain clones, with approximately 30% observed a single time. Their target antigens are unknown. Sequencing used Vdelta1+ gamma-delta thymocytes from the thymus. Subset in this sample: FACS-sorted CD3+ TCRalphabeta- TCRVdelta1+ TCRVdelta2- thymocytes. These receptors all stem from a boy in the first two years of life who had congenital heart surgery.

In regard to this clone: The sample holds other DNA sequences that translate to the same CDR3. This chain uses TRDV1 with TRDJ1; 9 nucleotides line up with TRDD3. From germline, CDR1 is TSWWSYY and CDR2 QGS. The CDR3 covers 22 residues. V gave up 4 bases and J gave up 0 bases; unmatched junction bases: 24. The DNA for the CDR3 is TGTGCTCTTGGGGCCGTATTGCAAGGCGTACTGGGGGAGACAGAATACACCGATAAACTCATCTTT. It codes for CALGAVLQGVLGETEYTDKLIF.

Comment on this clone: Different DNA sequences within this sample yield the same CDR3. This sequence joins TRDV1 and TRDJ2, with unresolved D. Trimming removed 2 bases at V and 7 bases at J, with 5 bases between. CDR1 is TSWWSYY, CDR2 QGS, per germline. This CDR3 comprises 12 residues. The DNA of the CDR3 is TGTGCTCTTGGGGAAATCGGAGCACAACTCTTCTTT. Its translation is CALGEIGAQLFF.

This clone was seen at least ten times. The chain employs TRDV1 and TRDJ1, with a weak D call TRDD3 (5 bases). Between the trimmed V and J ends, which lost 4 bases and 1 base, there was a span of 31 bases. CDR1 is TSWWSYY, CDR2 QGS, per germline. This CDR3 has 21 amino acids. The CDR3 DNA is TGTGCTCTTGGGGTTGGGAAACCCAAGCATGGGGTTTACGAGGCCACCGATAAACTCATCTTT. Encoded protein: CALGVGKPKHGVYEATDKLIF.

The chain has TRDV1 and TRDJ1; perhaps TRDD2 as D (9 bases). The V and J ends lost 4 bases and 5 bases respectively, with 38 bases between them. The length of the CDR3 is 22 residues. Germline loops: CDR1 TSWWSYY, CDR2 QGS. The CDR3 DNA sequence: TGTGCTCTTGGGGCCTCGCCTTCCTACGTTCCCAGCTGGGGGACACCCGCTGATAAACTCATCTTT. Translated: CALGASPSYVPSWGTPADKLIF.

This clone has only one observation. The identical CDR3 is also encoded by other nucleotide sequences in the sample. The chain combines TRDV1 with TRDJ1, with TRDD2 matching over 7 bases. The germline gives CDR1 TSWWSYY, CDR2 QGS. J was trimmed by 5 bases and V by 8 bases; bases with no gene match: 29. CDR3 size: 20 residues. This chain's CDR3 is CALKGTFLPISAYIRDKLIF. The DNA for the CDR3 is TGTGCTCTTAAAGGTACCTTCCTCCCCATCTCGGCATACATTCGTGATAAACTCATCTTT.

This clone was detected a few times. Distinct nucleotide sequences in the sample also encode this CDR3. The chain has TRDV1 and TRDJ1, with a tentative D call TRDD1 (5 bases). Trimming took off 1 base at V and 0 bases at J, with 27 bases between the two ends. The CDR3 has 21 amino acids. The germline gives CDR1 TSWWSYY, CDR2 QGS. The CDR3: CALGEPKRPGLSTNNTDKLIF. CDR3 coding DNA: TGTGCTCTTGGGGAACCAAAGCGTCCCGGCCTCAGTACAAATAACACCGATAAACTCATCTTT.

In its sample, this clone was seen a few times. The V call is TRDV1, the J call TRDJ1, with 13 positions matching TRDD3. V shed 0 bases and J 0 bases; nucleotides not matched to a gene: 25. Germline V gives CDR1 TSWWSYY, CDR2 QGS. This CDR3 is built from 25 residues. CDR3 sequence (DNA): TGTGCTCTTGGGGAACTACACCTCGTTCGTTTCCACTTACTGGGGGATACGCCGTACACCGATAAACTCATCTTT. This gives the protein CALGELHLVRFHLLGDTPYTDKLIF.

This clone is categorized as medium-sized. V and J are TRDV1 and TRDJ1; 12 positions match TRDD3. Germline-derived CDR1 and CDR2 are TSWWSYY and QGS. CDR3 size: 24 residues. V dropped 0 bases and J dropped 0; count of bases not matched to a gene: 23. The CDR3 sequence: CALGELSPCPLLGDTLPYTDKLIF. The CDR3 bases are TGTGCTCTTGGGGAACTCTCCCCTTGTCCGCTACTGGGGGATACATTACCGTACACCGATAAACTCATCTTT.

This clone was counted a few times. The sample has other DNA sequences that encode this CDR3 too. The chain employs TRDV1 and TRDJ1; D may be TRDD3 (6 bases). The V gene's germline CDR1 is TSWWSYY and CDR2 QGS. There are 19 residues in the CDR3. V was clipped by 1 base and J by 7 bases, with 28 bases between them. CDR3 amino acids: CALGEPLGGFSHDTSKLIF. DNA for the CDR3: TGTGCTCTTGGGGAACCACTTGGGGGGTTTTCCCACGATACTTCTAAACTCATCTTT.

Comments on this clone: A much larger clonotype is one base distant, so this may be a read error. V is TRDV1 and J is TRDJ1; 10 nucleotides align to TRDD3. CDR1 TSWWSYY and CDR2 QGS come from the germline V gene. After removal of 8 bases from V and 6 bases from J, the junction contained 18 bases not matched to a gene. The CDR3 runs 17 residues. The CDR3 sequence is CALQLRPRTGGSNKLIF. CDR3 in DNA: TGTGCTCTTCAGCTACGCCCTCGTACTGGGGGATCTAATAAACTCATCTTT.

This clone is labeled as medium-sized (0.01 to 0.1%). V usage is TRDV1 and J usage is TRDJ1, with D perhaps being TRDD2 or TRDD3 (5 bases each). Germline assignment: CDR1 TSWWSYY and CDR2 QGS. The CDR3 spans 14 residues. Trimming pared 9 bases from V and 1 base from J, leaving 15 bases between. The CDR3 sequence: CALGFPRPTDKLIF. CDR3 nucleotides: TGTGCTCTGGGATTTCCTCGCCCCACCGATAAACTCATCTTT.

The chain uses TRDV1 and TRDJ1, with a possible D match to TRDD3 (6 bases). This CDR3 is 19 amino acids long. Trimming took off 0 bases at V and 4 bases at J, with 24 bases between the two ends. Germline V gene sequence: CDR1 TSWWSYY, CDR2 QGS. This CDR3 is CALGELSPPRGSPVDKLIF. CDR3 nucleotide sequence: TGTGCTCTTGGGGAACTTAGCCCTCCGCGGGGATCCCCAGTCGATAAACTCATCTTT.

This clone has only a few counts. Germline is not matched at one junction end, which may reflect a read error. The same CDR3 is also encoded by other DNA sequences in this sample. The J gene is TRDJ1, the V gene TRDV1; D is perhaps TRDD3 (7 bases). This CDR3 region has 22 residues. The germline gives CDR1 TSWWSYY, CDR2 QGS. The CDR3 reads CALGELRPFPYLTGERPDKLIF. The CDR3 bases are TGTGCTCTTGGGGAACTACGGCCCTTCCCCTACCTTACTGGGGAGAGGCCCGACAAACTCATCTTT.

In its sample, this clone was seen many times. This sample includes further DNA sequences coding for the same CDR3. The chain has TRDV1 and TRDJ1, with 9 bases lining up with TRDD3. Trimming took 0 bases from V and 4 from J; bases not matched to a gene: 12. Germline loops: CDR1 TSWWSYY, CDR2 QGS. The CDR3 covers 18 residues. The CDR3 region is CALGELPYGGYSDDKLIF. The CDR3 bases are TGTGCTCTTGGGGAACTACCCTACGGGGGATACTCGGACGATAAACTCATCTTT.

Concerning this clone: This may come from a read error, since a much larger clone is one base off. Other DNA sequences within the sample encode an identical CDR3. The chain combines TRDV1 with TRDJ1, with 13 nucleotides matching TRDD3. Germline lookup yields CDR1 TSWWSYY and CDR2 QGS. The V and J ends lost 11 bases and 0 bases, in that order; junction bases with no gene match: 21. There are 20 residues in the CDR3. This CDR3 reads CAIGRPPCGTGGYDTDKLIF. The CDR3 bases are TGTGCTATCGGGAGGCCGCCCTGTGGGACTGGGGGATACGACACCGATAAACTCATCTTT.

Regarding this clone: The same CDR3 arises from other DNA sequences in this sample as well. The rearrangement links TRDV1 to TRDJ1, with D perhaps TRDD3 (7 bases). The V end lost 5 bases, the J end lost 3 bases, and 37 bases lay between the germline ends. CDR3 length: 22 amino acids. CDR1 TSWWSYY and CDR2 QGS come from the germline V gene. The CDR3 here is CALGSPHPTSYDRIRTSDKLIF. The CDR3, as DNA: TGTGCTCTTGGGTCCCCCCACCCCACCTCCTACGATAGGATACGGACGTCCGATAAACTCATCTTT.

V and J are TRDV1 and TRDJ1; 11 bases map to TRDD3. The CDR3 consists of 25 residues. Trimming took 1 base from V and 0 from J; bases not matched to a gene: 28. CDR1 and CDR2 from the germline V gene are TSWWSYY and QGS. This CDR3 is CALGEPSPFLEGGGGYGAYTDKLIF. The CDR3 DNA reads TGTGCTCTTGGGGAACCCTCCCCCTTCCTCGAGGGAGGTGGGGGATACGGCGCTTACACCGATAAACTCATCTTT.

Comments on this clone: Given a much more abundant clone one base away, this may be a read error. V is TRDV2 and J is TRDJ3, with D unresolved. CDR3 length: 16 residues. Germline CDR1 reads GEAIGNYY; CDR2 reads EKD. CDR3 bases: TGTGCCTGTGCCACCGGTTACTCCTGGGACACCCGACAGATGTTTTTC. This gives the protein CACATGYSWDTRQMFF.

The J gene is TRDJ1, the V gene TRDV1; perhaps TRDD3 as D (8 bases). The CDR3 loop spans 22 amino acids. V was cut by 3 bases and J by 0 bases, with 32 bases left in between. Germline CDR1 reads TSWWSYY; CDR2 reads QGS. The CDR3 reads CALGDHPPVLPGGPPYTDKLIF. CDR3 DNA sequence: TGTGCTCTTGGGGATCACCCTCCCGTCCTTCCTGGGGGACCCCCCTACACCGATAAACTCATCTTT.

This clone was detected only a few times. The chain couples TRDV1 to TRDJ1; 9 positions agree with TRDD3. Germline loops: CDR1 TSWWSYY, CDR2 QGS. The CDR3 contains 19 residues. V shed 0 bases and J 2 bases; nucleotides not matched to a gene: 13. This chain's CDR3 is CALGELWPRGIPETDKLIF. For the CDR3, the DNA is TGTGCTCTTGGGGAACTGTGGCCCCGGGGGATACCTGAGACCGATAAACTCATCTTT.

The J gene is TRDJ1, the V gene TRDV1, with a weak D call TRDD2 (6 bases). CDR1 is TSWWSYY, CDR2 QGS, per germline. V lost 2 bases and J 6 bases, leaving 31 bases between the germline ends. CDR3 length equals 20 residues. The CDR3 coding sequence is TGTGCTCTTGGGGAAACAAACCAATCCTACGGTGTTGGCCCATGCTATAAACTCATCTTT. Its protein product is CALGETNQSYGVGPCYKLIF.

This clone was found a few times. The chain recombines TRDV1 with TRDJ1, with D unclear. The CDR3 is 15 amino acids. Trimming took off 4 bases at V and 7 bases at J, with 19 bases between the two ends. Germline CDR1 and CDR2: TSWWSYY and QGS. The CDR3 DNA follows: TGTGCTCTTGGGGGAGTTACGTGCGGATCGGTTAAACTCATCTTT. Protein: CALGGVTCGSVKLIF.

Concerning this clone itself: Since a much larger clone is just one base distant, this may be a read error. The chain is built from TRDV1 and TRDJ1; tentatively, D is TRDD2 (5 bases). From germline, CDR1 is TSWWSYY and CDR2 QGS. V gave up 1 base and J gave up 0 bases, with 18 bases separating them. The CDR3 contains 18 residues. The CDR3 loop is CALGEPYSCPVYTDKLIF. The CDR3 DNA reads TGTGCTCTTGGGGAACCCTATTCCTGTCCTGTGTACACCGATAAACTCATCTTT.

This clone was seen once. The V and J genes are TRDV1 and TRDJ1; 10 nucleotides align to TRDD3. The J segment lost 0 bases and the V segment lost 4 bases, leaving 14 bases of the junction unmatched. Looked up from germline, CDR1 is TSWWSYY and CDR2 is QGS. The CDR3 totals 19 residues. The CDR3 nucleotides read TGTGCTCTTGGGGCTCTAATGGGGGGATACGCTCCGTACACCGATAAACTCATCTTT. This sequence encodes CALGALMGGYAPYTDKLIF.

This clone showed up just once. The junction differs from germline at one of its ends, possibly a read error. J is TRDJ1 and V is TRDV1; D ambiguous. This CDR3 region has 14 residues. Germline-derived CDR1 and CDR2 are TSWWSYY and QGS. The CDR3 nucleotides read TGTGCTCTTGGGCAACTGAGTTACACCGATAAACTCATCTTT. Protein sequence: CALGQLSYTDKLIF.

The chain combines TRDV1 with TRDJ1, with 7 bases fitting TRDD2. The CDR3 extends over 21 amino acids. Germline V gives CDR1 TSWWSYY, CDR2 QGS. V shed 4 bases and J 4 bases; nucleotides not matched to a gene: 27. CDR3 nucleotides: TGTGCTCTTGGGGGCCTCCTTCCTCAACGAACAATGACGGACTCTAGCGATAAACTCATCTTT. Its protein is CALGGLLPQRTMTDSSDKLIF.

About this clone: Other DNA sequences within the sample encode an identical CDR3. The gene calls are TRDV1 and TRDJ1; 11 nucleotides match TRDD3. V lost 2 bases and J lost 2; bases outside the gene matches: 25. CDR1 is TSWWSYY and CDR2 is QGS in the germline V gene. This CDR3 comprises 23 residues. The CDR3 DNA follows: TGTGCTCTTGGGGAAAACTTTCGGCCTCCACAAAACTGGGGGATATCCCATACCGATAAACTCATCTTT. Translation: CALGENFRPPQNWGISHTDKLIF.

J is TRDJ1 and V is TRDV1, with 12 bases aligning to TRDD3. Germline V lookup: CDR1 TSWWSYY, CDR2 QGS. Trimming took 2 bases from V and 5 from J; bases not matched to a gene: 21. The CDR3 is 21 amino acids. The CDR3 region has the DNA TGTGCTCTTGGGGAAAGCACTCCACTACTGGGGGATACTCCGAGGTCTGATAAACTCATCTTT. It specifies CALGESTPLLGDTPRSDKLIF.

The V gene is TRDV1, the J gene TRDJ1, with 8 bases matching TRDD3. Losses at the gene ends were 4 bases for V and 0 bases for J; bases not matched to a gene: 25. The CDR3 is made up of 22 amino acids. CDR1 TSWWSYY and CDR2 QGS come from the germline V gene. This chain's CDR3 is CALGGHAQSYATGGPYTDKLIF. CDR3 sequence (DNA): TGTGCTCTTGGGGGACACGCACAGTCATACGCTACTGGGGGCCCTTACACCGATAAACTCATCTTT.

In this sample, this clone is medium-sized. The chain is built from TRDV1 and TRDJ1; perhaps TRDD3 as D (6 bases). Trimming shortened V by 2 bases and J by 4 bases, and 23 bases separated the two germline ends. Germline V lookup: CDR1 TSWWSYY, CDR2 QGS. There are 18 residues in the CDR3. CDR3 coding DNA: TGTGCTCTTGGGGAAACCACTAAAGTACTGGGAGTTATCGATAAACTCATCTTT. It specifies CALGETTKVLGVIDKLIF.

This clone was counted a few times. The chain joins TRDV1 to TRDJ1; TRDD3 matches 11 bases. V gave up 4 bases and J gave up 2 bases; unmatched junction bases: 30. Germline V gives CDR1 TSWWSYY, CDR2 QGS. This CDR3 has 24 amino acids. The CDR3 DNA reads TGTGCTCTTGGGGGTCGGTCGAAGGGGCCTAGATCTGGGGGATACCTCGGTAAAACCGATAAACTCATCTTT. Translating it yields CALGGRSKGPRSGGYLGKTDKLIF.